This T cell receptor (beta chain) was profiled in a study of blood T cells in healthy people across ages. Study details: In model experiments, template switching was able to capture about one barcoded beta molecule for every two T cells that were present. General study findings and limits: Naive CD4+ cells and diversity were both higher in long-lived donors than in aged donors.

There were at least 5 micrograms of total RNA extracted from every sample. It was with a sample-barcoded 5' primer and a J-beta primer mix that a second PCR of roughly 6 to 12 cycles was run. A template-switch adaptor that had 12 random nucleotides put a tag on each cDNA molecule. TCRdb used MiXCR to reprocess the 5' RACE reads, holding one entry per CDR3 protein. The table includes about 1.6 million distinct CDR3 sequences, 30% to 40% detected once. The ends were cut back, 5 bases at V and 9 bases at J, with 19 bases in the middle. The CDR3 consists of 14 residues. Germline-derived CDR1 and CDR2 are SGHTA and FQGTGA. This clonotype was seen only once. The target antigen is unknown.

The sequence came from a woman aged 25-40 years in good health. Sequenced input: blood. V usage is TRBV7-3 and J usage is TRBJ1-1; no clear D gene. CDR3 loop: CASSTSGLSTKAFF. The CDR3 DNA reads as TGTGCCAGCAGCACCTCTGGACTCTCTACTAAAGCTTTCTTT.